The T cell receptor beta chain described here comes from a study of blood T cells in healthy people across ages. Points from the study as a whole: It was found that TCR beta diversity correlated strongly with the percentage of naive T cells. A conclusive naive versus antigen-experienced comparison was prevented by the unsorted PBMCs.

CDR3 size: 15 residues. Germline assignment: CDR1 MNHEY and CDR2 SVGAGI. V gave up 2 bases and J gave up 2 bases, with 10 bases separating them. Comments on this clonotype: Its target is not known.

PCR was performed a second time for about 7 to 12 cycles using a sample-barcoded 5' primer and a J-beta primer mix. Each cDNA molecule carried a tag from a template-switch adaptor that contained 12 random nucleotides. TCRdb reanalysed the 5' RACE reads using MiXCR and keeps one entry per CDR3 protein. Here the sample spans some 1.8 million distinct CDR3 sequences, about two fifths being singletons. Donors gave around 9.3 milliliters of peripheral blood apiece. V gene TRBV6-5 combines with J gene TRBJ1-5, with D hard to call. The sample was blood. The clonotype originates from a human donor in good health. In nucleotides, the CDR3 is TGTGCCAGCAGTTACACTGGGATGGGCAATCAGCCCCAGCATTTT. Its protein product is CASSYTGMGNQPQHF.